These 11 T cell receptor beta chains share one sample of origin, sequenced in a study of blood T cells in healthy people across ages (dated by TCRdb to about 2015). The method was 5' RACE. Sequencing was carried out with an Illumina HiSeq 2500. A second 7 to 11 cycle PCR used a sample-barcoded 5' primer and a J-beta primer mix. TCRdb reworked the public reads: Q25 trimming with fastp, MiXCR clone assembly, productive beta chains retained. Identical CDR3 protein sequences are pooled into one entry, listed with their most common genes and DNA. The sample table lists hundreds of thousands of distinct CDR3 sequences, around a quarter of them with a count of one. Roughly 9% of the sample belongs to the ten largest clones. The same sample was also used in a study of T cells of mothers and their children.

Material for sequencing was blood. The receptors derive from a boy younger than 18 in good health.

This clonotype was detected a few times. The chain combines TRBV28 with TRBJ2-4; 11 bases are shared with TRBD1. J gave up 5 bases and V 1 base, and 4 bases lay outside the gene matches. CDR1 and CDR2 (germline): MDHEN, SYDVKM. The CDR3 covers 16 residues. In DNA form, the CDR3 reads TGTGCCAGCAGTTTATACGGACAGGGGGCGGAAAACATTCAGTACTTC. Encoded protein: CASSLYGQGAENIQYF.

Only a few counts were recorded for this clonotype. CDR3 sequence reads: CASWDRGLGVYEQYF. CDR3 bases: TGTGCCAGCTGGGACAGGGGGCTTGGAGTCTACGAGCAGTACTTC. The rearrangement uses TRBV6-2 or TRBV6-3 and TRBJ2-7; 12 nucleotides align to TRBD1. This CDR3 is 15 amino acids long. Germline-derived CDR1 and CDR2 are MNHEY and SVGEGT. V was clipped by 8 bases and J by 3 bases; unmatched bases: 8.

The table lists this clonotype with a few counts. This rearrangement joins TRBV4-3 to TRBJ2-5; no clear D gene. V dropped 0 bases and J dropped 2 bases, with 10 bases sitting between them. This CDR3 spans 15 amino acids. Looked up from germline, CDR1 is LGHNA and CDR2 is YSLEER. CDR3: CASSQENGHQETQYF. The DNA of the CDR3 is TGCGCCAGCAGCCAAGAAAATGGCCATCAAGAGACCCAGTACTTC.

V gene TRBV5-6 combines with J gene TRBJ2-7; the match to TRBD2 covers 7 bases. Germline CDR1 reads SGHDT; CDR2 reads YYEEEE. The CDR3 is 17 residues long. Trimming took 4 bases from V and 0 from J; bases not matched to a gene: 13. The CDR3 nucleotides are TGTGCCAGCAGCCGGGCGCGGCTAGCGGATTCCTCCTACGAGCAGTACTTC. As protein: CASSRARLADSSYEQYF.

There are a few counts of this clonotype. The CDR3 region is CASRPGTGGQLETQYF. The CDR3 nucleotides are TGCGCCAGCAGGCCCGGGACAGGGGGTCAATTAGAGACCCAGTACTTC. The chain couples TRBV5-1 to TRBJ2-5; TRBD1 matches at 11 bases. V shed 5 bases, J shed 4 bases, and the junction held 10 bases outside the gene matches. Germline V gene data show CDR1 as SGHRS and CDR2 as YFSETQ. This CDR3 has 16 residues. Combining the CDR3 with reference TRBV5-1 and TRBJ2-5 gives the whole variable domain KAGVTQTPRYLIKTRGQQVTLSCSPISGHRSVSWYQQTPGQGLQFLFEYFSETQRNKGNFPGRFSGRQFSNSRSEMNVSTLELGDSALYLCASRPGTGGQLETQYFGPGTRLLVL.

The gene calls are TRBV10-2 and TRBJ2-1; 11 bases align to TRBD2. Germline V gives CDR1 WSHSY, CDR2 SAAADI. The CDR3 is made up of 15 amino acids. The J segment lost 7 bases and the V segment lost 5 bases, leaving 7 bases of the junction unmatched. The CDR3 loop reads CASSLLAGAPNEQFF. DNA of the CDR3: TGCGCCAGCAGTCTACTAGCGGGGGCCCCGAATGAGCAGTTCTTC.

This clonotype turned up a few times. The gene calls are TRBV7-2 and TRBJ2-5; 8 bases line up with TRBD2. The CDR3 has 16 residues. Germline trimming cut 6 bases from V and 4 bases from J; bases unmatched to any gene: 13. Germline values: CDR1 SGHTA, CDR2 FQGNSA. CDR3 nucleotide sequence: TGTGCCAGCAGTTCTCCGGGACTAGTTCAGCCAGAGACCCAGTACTTC. Translation: CASSSPGLVQPETQYF.

Only a few counts were recorded for this clonotype. Here the CDR3 reads CASSLDPGLAGATDTQYF. In DNA form, the CDR3 reads TGTGCCAGCAGCTTAGACCCCGGGCTAGCGGGAGCGACAGATACGCAGTATTTT. The chain joins TRBV7-2 to TRBJ2-3; the match to TRBD2 covers 10 bases. Germline-derived CDR1 and CDR2 are SGHTA and FQGNSA. With 1 base clipped from V and 3 bases from J, the junction kept 10 bases outside the gene matches. The CDR3 extends over 18 amino acids.

This clonotype has just a few counts. The gene calls are TRBV7-2 and TRBJ2-5, with 8 bases identical to TRBD2. The DNA end lines up better with TRBJ2-1; the J call may be wrong. CDR1 SGHTA and CDR2 FQGNSA come from the germline V gene. The CDR3 covers 15 residues. The CDR3 bases are TGTGCCAGCAGCTTAGACGGGAGGGCCAACGATGAGCAGTTCTTC. Translation: CASSLDGRANDEQFF.

The chain joins TRBV29-1 to TRBJ1-1; no clear D gene. This CDR3 is built from 11 residues. Germline V CDR1 and CDR2: SQVTM, ANQGSEA. V was cut by 7 bases and J by 8 bases, with 14 bases left in between. CDR3 region: CSGTTNGEAFF. Written as DNA, the CDR3 is TGCAGCGGAACTACCAACGGGGAAGCTTTCTTT.

This rearrangement joins TRBV28 to TRBJ2-7; 8 nucleotides agree with TRBD2. The CDR3 extends over 13 amino acids. Germline V gives CDR1 MDHEN, CDR2 SYDVKM. V lost 7 bases, J lost 7 bases, and 9 bases stayed unmatched. The CDR3 sequence: CASTRGGLSEQYF. CDR3 sequence (DNA): TGTGCCAGCACACGGGGGGGCCTCTCTGAGCAGTACTTC.